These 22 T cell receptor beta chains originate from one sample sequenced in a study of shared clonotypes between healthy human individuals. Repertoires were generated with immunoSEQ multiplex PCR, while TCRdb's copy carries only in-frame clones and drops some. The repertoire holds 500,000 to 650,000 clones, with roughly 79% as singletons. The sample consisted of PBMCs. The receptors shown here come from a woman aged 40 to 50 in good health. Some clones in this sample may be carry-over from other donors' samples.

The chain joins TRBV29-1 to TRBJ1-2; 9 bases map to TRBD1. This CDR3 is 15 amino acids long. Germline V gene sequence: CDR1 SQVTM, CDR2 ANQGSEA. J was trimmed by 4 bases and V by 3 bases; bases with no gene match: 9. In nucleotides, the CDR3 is TGCAGCGTTGACCCCGCGACAGGGGGAGGCTATGGCTACACCTTC. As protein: CSVDPATGGGYGYTF.

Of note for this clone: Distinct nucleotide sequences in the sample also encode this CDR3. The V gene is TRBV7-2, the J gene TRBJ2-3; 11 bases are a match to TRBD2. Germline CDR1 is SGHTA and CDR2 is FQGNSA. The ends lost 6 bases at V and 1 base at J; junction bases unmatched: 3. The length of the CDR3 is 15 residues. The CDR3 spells CASSSGLAGTDTQYF. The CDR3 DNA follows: TGTGCCAGCAGTTCGGGACTAGCGGGCACAGATACGCAGTATTTT.

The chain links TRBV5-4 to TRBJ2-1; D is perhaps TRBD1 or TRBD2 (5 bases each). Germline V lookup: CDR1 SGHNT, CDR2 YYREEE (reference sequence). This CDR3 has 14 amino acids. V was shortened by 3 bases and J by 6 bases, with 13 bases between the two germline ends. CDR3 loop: CASSSARGSNEQFF. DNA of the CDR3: TGTGCCAGCAGCTCGGCGAGGGGTAGCAATGAGCAGTTCTTC.

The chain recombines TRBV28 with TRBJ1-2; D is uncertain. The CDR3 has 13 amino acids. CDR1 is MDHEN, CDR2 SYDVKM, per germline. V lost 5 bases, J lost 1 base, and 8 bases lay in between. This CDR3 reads CASSTGFNYGYTF. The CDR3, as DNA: TGTGCCAGCAGTACGGGATTTAACTATGGCTACACCTTC.

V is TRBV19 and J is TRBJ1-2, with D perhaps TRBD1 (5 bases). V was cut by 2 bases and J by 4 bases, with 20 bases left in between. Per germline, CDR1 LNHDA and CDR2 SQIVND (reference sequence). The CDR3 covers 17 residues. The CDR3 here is CASSIPTDRGSRYGYTF. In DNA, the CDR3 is TGTGCCAGTAGTATACCCACTGACCGGGGGTCCCGCTATGGCTACACCTTC.

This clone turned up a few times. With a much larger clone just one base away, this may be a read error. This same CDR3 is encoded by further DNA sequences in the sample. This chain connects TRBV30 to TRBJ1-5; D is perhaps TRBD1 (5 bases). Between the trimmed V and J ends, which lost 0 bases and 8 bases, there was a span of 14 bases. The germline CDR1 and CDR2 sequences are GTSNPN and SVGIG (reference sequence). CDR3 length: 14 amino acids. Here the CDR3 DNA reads TGTGCCTGGAGTGTCACGGGGGGTAATAAGCCCCAGCATTTT. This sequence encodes CAWSVTGGNKPQHF.

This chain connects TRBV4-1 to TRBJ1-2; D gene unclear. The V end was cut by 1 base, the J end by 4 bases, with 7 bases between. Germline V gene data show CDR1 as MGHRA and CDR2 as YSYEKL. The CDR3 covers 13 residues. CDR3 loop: CASSQVMLYGYTF. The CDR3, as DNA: TGCGCCAGCAGCCAAGTAATGCTCTATGGCTACACCTTC.

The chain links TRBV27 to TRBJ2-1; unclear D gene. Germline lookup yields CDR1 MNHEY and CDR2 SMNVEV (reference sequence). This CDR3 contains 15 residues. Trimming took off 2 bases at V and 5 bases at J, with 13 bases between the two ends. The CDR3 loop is CASSLLDPRHNEQFF. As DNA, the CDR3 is TGTGCCAGCAGTTTACTAGACCCCCGTCACAATGAGCAGTTCTTC.

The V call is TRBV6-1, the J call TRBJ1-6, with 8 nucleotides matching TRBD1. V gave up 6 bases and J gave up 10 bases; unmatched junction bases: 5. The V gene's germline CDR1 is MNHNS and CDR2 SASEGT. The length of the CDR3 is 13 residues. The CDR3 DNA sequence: TGTGCCAGCAGGGACAGGGCTGGATCACCCCTCCACTTT. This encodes CASRDRAGSPLHF.

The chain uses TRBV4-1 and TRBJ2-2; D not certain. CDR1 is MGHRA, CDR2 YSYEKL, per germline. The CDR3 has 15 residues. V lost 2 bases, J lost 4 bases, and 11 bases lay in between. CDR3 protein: CASSQPRTGTGELFF. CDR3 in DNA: TGCGCCAGCAGCCAACCCCGGACGGGCACCGGGGAGCTGTTTTTT.

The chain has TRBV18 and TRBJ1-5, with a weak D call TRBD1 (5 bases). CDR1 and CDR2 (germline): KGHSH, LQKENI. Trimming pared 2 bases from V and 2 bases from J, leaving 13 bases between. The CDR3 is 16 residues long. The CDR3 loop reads CASSPSGREGNQPQHF. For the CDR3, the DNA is TGTGCCAGCTCACCATCAGGCAGGGAGGGCAATCAGCCCCAGCATTTT.

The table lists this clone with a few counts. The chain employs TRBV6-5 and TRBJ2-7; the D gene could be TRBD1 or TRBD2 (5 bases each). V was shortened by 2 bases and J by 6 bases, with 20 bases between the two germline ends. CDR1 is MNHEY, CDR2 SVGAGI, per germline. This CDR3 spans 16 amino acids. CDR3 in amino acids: CASSYNGASILFEQYF. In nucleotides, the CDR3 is TGTGCCAGCAGTTACAACGGGGCCAGCATCCTATTCGAGCAGTACTTC.

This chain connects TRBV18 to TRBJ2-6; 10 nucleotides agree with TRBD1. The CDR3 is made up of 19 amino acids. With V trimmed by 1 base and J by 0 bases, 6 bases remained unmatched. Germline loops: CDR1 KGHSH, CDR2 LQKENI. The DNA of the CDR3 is TGTGCCAGCTCACCACTTGGGACAGGGGACCTCTCTGGGGCCAACGTCCTGACTTTC. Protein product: CASSPLGTGDLSGANVLTF.

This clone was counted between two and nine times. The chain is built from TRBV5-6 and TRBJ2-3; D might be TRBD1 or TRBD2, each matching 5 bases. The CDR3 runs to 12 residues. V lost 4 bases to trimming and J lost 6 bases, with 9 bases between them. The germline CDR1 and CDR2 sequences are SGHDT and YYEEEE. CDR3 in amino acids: CASSTEGDTQYF. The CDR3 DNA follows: TGTGCCAGCAGCACTGAGGGGGATACGCAGTATTTT.

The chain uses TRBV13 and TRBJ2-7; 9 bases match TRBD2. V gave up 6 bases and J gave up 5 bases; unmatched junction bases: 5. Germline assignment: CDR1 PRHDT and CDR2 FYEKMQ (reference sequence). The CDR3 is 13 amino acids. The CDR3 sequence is CASSRGRAHEQYF. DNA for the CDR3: TGTGCCAGCAGTCGCGGGAGGGCCCACGAGCAGTACTTC.

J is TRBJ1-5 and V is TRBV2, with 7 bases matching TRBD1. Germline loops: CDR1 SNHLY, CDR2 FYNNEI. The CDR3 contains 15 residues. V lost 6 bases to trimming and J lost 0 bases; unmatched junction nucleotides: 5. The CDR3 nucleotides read TGTGCCAGCAGCTTACAGGGGAATAGCAATCAGCCCCAGCATTTT. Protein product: CASSLQGNSNQPQHF.

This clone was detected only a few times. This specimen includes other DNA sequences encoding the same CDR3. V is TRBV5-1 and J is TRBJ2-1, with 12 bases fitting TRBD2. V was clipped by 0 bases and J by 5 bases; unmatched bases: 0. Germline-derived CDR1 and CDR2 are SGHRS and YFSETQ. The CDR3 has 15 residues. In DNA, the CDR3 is TGCGCCAGCAGCTTGGGACTAGCGGGAGACAATGAGCAGTTCTTC. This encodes CASSLGLAGDNEQFF. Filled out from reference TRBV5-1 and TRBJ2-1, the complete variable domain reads KAGVTQTPRYLIKTRGQQVTLSCSPISGHRSVSWYQQTPGQGLQFLFEYFSETQRNKGNFPGRFSGRQFSNSRSEMNVSTLELGDSALYLCASSLGLAGDNEQFFGPGTRLTVL.

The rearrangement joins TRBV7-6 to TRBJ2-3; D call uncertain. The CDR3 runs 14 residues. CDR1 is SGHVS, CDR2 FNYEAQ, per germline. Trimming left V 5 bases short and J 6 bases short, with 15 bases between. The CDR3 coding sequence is TGTGCCAGCAGCCTCCCCCGGGTGACTGATACGCAGTATTTT. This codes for CASSLPRVTDTQYF.

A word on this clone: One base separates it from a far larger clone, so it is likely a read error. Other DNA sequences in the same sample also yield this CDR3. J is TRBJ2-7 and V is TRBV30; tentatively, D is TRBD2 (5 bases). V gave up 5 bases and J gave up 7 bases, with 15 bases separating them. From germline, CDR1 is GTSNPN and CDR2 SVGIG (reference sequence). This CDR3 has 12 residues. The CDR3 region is CAWEGEIGEQYF. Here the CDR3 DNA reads TGTGCCTGGGAGGGAGAAATTGGGGAGCAGTACTTC.

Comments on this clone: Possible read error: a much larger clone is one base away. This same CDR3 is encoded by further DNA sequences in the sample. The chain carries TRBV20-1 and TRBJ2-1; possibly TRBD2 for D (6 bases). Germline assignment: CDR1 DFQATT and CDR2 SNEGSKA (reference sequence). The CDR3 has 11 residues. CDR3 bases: TGCAGTGCTAGGGATCGACTAGTGCTGATCTTC. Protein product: CSARDRLVLIF.

The CDR3 spells CASSPWTSGKLSEQFF. CDR3 sequence (DNA): TGTGCCAGCAGTCCCTGGACTAGCGGGAAATTGAGTGAGCAGTTCTTC. The V call is TRBV27, the J call TRBJ2-1, with 12 bases aligning to TRBD2. The V gene end was trimmed by 5 bases and the J gene end by 9 bases; junction bases not matched to a gene: 11. This CDR3 spans 16 amino acids. Germline CDR1 reads MNHEY; CDR2 reads SMNVEV (reference sequence).

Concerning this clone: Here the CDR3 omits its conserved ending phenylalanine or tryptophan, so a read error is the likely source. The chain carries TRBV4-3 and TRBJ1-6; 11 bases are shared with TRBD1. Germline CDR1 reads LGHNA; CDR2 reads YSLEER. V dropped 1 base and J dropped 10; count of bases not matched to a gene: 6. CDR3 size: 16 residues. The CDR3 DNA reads TGCGCCAGCAGCCAAGCCCCAGGGACAGGGGGGTCACCCCTCCACTCT. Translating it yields CASSQAPGTGGSPLHS.